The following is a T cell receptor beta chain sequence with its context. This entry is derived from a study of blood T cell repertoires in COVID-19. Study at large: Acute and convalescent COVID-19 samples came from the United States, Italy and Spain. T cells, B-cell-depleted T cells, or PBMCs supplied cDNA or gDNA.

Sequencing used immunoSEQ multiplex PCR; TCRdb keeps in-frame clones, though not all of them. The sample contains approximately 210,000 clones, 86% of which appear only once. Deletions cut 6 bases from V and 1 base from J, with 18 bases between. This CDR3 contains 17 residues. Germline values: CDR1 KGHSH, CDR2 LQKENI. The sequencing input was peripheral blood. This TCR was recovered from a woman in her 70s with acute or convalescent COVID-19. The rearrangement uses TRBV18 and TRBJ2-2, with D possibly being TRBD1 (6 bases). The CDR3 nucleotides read TGTGCCAGCTCTAGGTACACCGGACAGCTGAACACCGGGGAGCTGTTTTTT. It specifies CASSRYTGQLNTGELFF.